This TCR beta chain was recovered during a study of T-cell reconstitution after alpha-beta-depleted transplantation in children. Study-level results: In some patients, recipient T cells and intrathymic progenitors surviving conditioning explained high day-60 diversity. Newly produced T cells mostly accounted for T-cell counts and diversity one year post-transplant. As was reported, about two months after transplant, alpha-beta T cells came from several hundred expanded graft clones.

For TCRbeta, the library was prepared with unique molecular identifiers. TCRdb independently ran MiXCR on the PCR reads; one entry per CDR3 protein. The table shows around 420,000 distinct CDR3 sequences, with roughly 17% occurring only once. V was shortened by 1 base and J by 1 base, with 5 bases between the two germline ends. The CDR3 runs to 14 residues. Per germline, CDR1 SGHTA and CDR2 FQGNSA. A word on this clonotype: Its specificity is not known.

The sequences come from PBMCs, mostly from graft donor cells, collected 360 days after TCRalphabeta/CD19-depleted stem cell transplant. This sequence originates from a boy under two years old who had a stem cell transplant for Wiskott-Aldrich syndrome, so the T cells may come from the graft donor. The chain recombines TRBV7-2 with TRBJ2-1; D gene unclear. The CDR3 nucleotides read TGTGCCAGCAGCTTAGACAAGTCCTACAATGAGCAGTTCTTC. Its protein is CASSLDKSYNEQFF. The variable domain in full, completed from reference TRBV7-2 and TRBJ2-1, reads GAGVSQSPSNKVTEKGKDVELRCDPISGHTALYWYRQSLGQGLEFLIYFQGNSAPDKSGLPSDRFSAERTGGSVSTLTIQRTQQEDSAVYLCASSLDKSYNEQFFGPGTRLTVL.